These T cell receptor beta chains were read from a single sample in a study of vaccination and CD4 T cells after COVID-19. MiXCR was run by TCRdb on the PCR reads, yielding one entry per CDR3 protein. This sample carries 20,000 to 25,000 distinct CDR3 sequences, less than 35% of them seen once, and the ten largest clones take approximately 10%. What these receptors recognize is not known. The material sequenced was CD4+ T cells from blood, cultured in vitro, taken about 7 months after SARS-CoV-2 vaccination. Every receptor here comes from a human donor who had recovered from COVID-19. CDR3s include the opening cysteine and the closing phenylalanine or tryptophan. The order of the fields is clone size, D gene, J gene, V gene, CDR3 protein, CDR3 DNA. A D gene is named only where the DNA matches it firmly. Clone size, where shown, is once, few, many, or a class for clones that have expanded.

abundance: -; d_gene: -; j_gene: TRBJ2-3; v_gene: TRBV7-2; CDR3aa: CASSFQLGTQYF; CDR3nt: TGTGCCAGCAGCTTTCAGCTGGGTACGCAGTATTTT
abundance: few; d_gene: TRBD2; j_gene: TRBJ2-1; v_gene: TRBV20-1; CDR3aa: CSARGSGSAYNEQFF; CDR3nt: TGCAGTGCTAGGGGGAGCGGGAGCGCCTACAATGAGCAGTTCTTC
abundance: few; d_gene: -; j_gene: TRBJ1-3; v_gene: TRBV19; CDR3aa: CASSVRHGNTIYF; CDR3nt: TGTGCCAGTAGTGTCAGACATGGAAACACCATATATTTT
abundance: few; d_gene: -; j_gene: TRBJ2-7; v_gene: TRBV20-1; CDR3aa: CSATTTYSYEQYF; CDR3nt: TGCAGTGCAACTACTACCTACTCCTACGAGCAGTACTTC
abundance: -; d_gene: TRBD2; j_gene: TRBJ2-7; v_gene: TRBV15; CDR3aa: CATSRDWGGSSYEQYF; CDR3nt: TGTGCCACCAGCAGAGATTGGGGGGGTTCCAGCTACGAGCAGTACTTC
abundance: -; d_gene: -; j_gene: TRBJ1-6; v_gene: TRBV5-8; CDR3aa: CASSLIGSMSSPLHF; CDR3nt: TGTGCCAGCAGCTTGATCGGATCCATGAGTTCACCCCTCCACTTT
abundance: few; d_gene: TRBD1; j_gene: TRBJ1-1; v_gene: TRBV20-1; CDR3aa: CSARAVQGGKNTEAFF; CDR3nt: TGCAGTGCTAGAGCAGTACAAGGGGGCAAGAACACTGAAGCTTTCTTT
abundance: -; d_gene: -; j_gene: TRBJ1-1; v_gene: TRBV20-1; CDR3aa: CSARPDLGAEAFF; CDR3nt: TGCAGTGCTAGACCTGACCTGGGGGCTGAAGCTTTCTTT
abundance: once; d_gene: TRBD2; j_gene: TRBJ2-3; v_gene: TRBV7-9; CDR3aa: CASSLMVSGADTQYF; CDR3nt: TGTGCCAGCAGCTTGATGGTCAGCGGGGCAGATACGCAGTATTTT
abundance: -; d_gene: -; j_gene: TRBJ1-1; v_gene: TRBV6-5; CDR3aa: CASSYLGNSRRAFF; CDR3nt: TGTGCCAGCAGTTACCTCGGGAATAGTCGGCGAGCTTTCTTT
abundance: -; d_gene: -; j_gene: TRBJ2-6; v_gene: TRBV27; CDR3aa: CASSFLRGRDPPGANVLTF; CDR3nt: TGTGCCAGCAGTTTCCTGCGGGGCAGGGACCCACCTGGGGCCAACGTCCTGACTTTC
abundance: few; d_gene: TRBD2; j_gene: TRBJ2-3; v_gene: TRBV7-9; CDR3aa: CASSLGLAATDTQYF; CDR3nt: TGTGCCAGCAGCTTAGGACTAGCGGCCACAGATACGCAGTATTTT
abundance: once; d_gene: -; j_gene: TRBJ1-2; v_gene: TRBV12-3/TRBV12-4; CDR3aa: CASSQGYGYTF; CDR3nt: TGTGCCAGCAGTCAGGGTTATGGCTACACCTTC
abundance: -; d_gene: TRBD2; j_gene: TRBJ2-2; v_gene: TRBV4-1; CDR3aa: CASSQRTSGDTGELFF; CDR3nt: TGCGCCAGCAGCCAACGGACTAGCGGGGACACCGGGGAGCTGTTTTTT
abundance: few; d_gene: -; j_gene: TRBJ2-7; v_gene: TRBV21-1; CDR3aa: CASNRGGLAGENRYEQYF; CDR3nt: TGTGCCAGCAACAGAGGGGGACTAGCGGGCGAAAATAGATACGAGCAGTACTTC
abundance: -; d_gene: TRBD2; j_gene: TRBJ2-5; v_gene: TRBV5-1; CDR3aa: CASSLGGTTQETQYF; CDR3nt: TGCGCCAGCAGTTTGGGGGGGACTACCCAAGAGACCCAGTACTTC
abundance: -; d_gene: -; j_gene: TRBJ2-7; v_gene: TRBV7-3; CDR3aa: CASSLSGSGASYEQYF; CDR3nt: TGTGCCAGCAGCTTAAGTGGCTCGGGGGCCTCCTACGAGCAGTACTTC
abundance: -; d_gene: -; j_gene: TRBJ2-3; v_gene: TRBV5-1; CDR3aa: CASSLAGGSDTQYF; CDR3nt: TGCGCCAGCAGCTTGGCTGGGGGCTCAGATACGCAGTATTTT
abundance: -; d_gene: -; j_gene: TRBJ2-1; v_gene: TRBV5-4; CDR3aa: CATWDQNNEQFF; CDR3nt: TGTGCCACCTGGGACCAAAACAATGAGCAGTTCTTC
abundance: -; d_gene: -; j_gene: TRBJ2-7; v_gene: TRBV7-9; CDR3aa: CASSLAGTYEQYF; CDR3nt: TGTGCCAGCAGCTTAGCGGGCACCTACGAGCAGTACTTC
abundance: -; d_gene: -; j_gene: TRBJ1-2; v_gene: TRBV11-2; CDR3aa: CASSIDRLAGYTF; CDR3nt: TGTGCCAGCAGCATCGACAGGCTGGCTGGCTACACCTTC
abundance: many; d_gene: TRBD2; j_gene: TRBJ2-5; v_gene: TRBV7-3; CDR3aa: CASSQAGEGQETQYF; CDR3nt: TGTGCCAGCAGCCAAGCGGGAGAGGGTCAAGAGACCCAGTACTTC
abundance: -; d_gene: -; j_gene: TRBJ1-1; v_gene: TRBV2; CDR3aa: CASTTEQGFLGTEAFF; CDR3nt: TGTGCCAGCACCACCGAACAGGGCTTCTTAGGCACTGAAGCTTTCTTT
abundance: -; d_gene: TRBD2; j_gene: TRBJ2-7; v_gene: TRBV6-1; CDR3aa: CASGRAGGQGEQYF; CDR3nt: TGTGCCAGCGGAAGAGCGGGGGGGCAGGGCGAGCAGTACTTC
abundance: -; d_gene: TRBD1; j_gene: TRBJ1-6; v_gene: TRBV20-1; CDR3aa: CSARGRGLSNSPLHF; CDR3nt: TGCAGTGCTAGAGGCAGGGGGCTCTCTAATTCACCCCTCCACTTT
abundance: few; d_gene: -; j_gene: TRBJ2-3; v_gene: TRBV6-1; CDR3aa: CASTDSTDTQYF; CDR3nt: TGTGCCAGCACGGACAGCACAGATACGCAGTATTTT
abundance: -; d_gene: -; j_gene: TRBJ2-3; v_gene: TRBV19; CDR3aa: CASPYPQYF; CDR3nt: TGTGCCAGCCCTTATCCGCAGTATTTT
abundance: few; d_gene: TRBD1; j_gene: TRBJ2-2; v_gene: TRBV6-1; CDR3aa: CASSPHRGRIIAGELFF; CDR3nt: TGTGCCAGCAGCCCACACAGGGGGCGTATTATCGCCGGGGAGCTGTTTTTT
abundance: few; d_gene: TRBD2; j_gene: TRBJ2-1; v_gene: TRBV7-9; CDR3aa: CASSYSGRGSYNEQFF; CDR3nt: TGTGCCAGCAGCTATAGCGGGAGGGGCTCCTACAATGAGCAGTTCTTC
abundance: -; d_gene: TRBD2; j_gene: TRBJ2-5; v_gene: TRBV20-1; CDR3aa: CSARPGLGLQETQYF; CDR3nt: TGCAGTGCTAGGCCGGGACTAGGCCTCCAAGAGACCCAGTACTTC
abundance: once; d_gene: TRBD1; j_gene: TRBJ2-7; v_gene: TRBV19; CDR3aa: CASSIDRDRAYEQYF; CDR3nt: TGTGCCAGTAGTATAGACCGGGACAGGGCCTACGAGCAGTACTTC
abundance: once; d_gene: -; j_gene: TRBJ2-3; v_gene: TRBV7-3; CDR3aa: CASSLVSGDTQYF; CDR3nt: TGTGCCAGCAGCTTAGTGAGCGGGGATACGCAGTATTTT
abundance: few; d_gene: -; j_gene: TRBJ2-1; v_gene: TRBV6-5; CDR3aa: CASSYSISRPTYNEQFF; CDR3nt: TGTGCCAGCAGTTACTCGATTTCCCGTCCCACCTACAATGAGCAGTTCTTC
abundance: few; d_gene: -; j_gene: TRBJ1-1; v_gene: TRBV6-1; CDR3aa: CASSRHGAMVVFF; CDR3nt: TGTGCCAGCAGCCGACACGGGGCCATGGTGGTTTTCTTT
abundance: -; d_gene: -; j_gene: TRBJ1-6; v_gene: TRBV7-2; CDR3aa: CASSLRDSPLHF; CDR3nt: TGTGCCAGCAGCTTAAGGGATTCACCCCTCCACTTT
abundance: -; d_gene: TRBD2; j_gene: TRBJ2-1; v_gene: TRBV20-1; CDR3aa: CSASDYRDIFVGTSGNEQFF; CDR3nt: TGCAGTGCTTCCGACTACCGGGACATTTTCGTAGGGACTAGCGGTAATGAGCAGTTCTTC
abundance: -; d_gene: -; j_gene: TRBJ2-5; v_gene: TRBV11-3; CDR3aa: CASSLYWKEQETQYF; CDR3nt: TGTGCCAGCAGCTTATATTGGAAGGAACAAGAGACCCAGTACTTC
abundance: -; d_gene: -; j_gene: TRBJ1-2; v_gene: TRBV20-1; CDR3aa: CSALTANYGYTF; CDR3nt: TGCAGTGCACTGACAGCTAACTATGGCTACACCTTC
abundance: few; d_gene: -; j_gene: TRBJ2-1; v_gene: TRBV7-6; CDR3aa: CASSLVSAAGRPYNEQFF; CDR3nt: TGTGCCAGCAGCTTAGTCTCGGCCGCAGGGCGTCCCTACAATGAGCAGTTCTTC
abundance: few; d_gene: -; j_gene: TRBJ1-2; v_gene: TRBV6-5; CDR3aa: CASSYRPTARLGYTF; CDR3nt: TGTGCCAGCAGTTACCGCCCCACAGCCCGGTTGGGCTACACCTTC
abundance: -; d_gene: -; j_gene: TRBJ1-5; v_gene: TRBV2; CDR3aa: CASSEDRVNQPQHF; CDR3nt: TGTGCCAGCAGTGAAGACAGGGTCAATCAGCCCCAGCATTTT
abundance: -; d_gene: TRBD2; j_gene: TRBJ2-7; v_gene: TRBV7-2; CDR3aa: CASSYKTSGGAPYEQYF; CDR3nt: TGTGCCAGCAGCTACAAGACTAGCGGGGGGGCCCCCTACGAGCAGTACTTC
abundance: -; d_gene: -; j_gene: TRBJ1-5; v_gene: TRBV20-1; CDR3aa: CSARLGGSNQPQHF; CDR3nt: TGCAGTGCTAGACTGGGGGGGAGCAATCAGCCCCAGCATTTT
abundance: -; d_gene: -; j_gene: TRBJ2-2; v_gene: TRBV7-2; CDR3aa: CASSAMARGNTGELFF; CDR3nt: TGTGCCAGCAGCGCCATGGCGCGAGGGAACACCGGGGAGCTGTTTTTT
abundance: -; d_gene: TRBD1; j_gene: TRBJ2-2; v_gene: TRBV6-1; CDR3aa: CASTPQGLGELFF; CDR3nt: TGTGCCAGCACCCCACAGGGGCTCGGGGAGCTGTTTTTT
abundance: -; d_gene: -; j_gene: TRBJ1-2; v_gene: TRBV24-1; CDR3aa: CATSDTMANYGYTF; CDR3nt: TGTGCCACCAGTGACACCATGGCTAACTATGGCTACACCTTC
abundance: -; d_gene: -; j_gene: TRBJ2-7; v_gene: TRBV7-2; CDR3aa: CASSFFSRASYEQYF; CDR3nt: TGTGCCAGCAGCTTTTTCTCGAGGGCATCCTACGAGCAGTACTTC
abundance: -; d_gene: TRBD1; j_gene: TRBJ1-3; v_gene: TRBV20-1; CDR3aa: CSAGTAGNTIYF; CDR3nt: TGCAGTGCAGGGACAGCTGGAAACACCATATATTTT
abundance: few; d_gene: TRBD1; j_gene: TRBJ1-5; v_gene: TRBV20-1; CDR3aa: CSVETGGVNSNQPQHF; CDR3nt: TGCAGTGTAGAGACAGGGGGTGTGAATAGCAATCAGCCCCAGCATTTT
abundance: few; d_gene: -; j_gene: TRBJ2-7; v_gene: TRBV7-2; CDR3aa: CASSLGGSEVREQYF; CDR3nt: TGTGCCAGCAGCTTAGGTGGTAGCGAGGTTCGCGAGCAGTACTTC
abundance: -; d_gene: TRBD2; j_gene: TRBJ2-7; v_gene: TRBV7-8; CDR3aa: CASSPLALYEQYF; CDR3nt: TGTGCCAGCAGCCCACTAGCGCTCTACGAGCAGTACTTC
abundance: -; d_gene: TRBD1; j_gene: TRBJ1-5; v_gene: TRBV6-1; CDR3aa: CASRVGTGANQPQHF; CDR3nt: TGTGCCAGCAGAGTGGGGACAGGGGCCAATCAGCCCCAGCATTTT
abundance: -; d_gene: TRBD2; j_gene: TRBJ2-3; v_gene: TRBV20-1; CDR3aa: CSAEGGSVWADTQYF; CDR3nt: TGCAGTGCCGAGGGCGGGAGCGTTTGGGCAGATACGCAGTATTTT
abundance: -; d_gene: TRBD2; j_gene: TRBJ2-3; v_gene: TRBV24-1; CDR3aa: CATSLAGDDTQYF; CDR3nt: TGTGCCACCAGCCTAGCGGGAGATGATACGCAGTATTTT
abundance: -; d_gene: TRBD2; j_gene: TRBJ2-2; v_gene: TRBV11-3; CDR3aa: CASSWASGASTGELFF; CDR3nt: TGTGCCAGCAGCTGGGCTAGCGGGGCGAGCACCGGGGAGCTGTTTTTT
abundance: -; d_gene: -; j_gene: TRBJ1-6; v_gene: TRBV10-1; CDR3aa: CAGTTGTPLHF; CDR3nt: TGCGCCGGTACGACCGGGACACCCCTCCACTTT
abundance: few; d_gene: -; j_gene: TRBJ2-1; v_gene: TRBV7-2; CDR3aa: CASSLTHQAVSYNEQFF; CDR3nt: TGTGCCAGCAGCTTAACGCATCAAGCGGTGTCCTACAATGAGCAGTTCTTC
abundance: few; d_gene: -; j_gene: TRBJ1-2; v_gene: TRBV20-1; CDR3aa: CSAREGGYGYTF; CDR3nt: TGCAGTGCTAGAGAGGGAGGGTATGGCTACACCTTC
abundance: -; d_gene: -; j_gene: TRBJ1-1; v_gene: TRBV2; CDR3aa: CASGHRGAWVAEAFF; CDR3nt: TGTGCCAGCGGCCATAGGGGGGCGTGGGTGGCTGAAGCTTTCTTT